The following is a T cell receptor beta chain sequence with its context. Its antigen remains unidentified. TCRdb used MiXCR to reprocess the reads, holding one entry per CDR3 protein. The sample contains approximately 770,000 distinct CDR3 sequences, approximately 32% of which appear only once. The data stem from a study of T cell repertoires in cytomegalovirus infection. Whole-study context: Recently identified HLA-C-restricted CMV epitopes were among the peptides used. Signatures in public TCR beta sequences pointed to both CMV infection and matching HLA type.

There are 12 residues in the CDR3. Trimming left V 3 bases short and J 7 bases short, with 9 bases between. Points from the study as a whole: CMV carriers having the relevant HLA were flagged by cumulative public TCR beta family frequency. The ex vivo response was dominated by HLA-C-restricted CMV-specific TCR beta clonotypes.

The gene calls are TRBV12-3 or TRBV12-4 and TRBJ1-1; D is undetermined. The sample was cultured CD8+ T cells from PBMCs, taken from culture after CMV antigen stimulation. This TCR came from a human donor in good health (CMV status not recorded). Some clones in this sample may be carry-over from other donors' samples. The CDR3 loop is CASSFQLNEAFF. CDR3 bases: TGTGCCAGCAGTTTTCAACTAAATGAAGCTTTCTTT.